This T cell receptor beta chain stems from a study of molecular identifiers for immune sequencing clone quantification (dated by TCRdb to the late 2010s). Regarding the research as a whole: For a replicate experiment, RNA from around 20,000 or 100,000 naive CD8 T cells was divided into five aliquots, of which four were sequenced. This methods study used CD8 T cells to benchmark TCR RNA copy counting and molecular-identifier clustering-based TCR repertoire sequencing (MIDCIRS). Overall results and qualifications from the work: When barcode sub-clustering was omitted, TCR diversity was inflated by chimeric consensus sequences, with chimeras reaching as high as 47%. A single cell's worth of spiked-in Jurkat TCR RNA was reported detectable even among one million naive CD8 T cells. Identical TCR molecules sharing a barcode could cause highly expanded clone sizes to be underestimated. Naive libraries contained spiked-in Jurkat TCR RNA (10 copies' worth), which is not part of the donor repertoire. In CMV-specific effector cells, clones with more than 20 RNA copies accounted for over 99% of molecules, whereas in naive cells such clones accounted for under 1%. Modeling indicated approximately 3.2 TCR RNA copies recovered per cell, compared with around 9.8 by digital PCR, which implies a capture efficiency of 25% to 35%.

This clonotype has a count of ten or more. It has no known antigen specificity. No qualities accompany the bases; no much larger clone lies one base away. Libraries of naive CD8 T cells were built from anywhere between about 18,000 and 1,000,000 sorted cells, with 10%, 30% or 50% of the purified RNA used. Naive CD8 T cells were FACS-sorted as CD8+CD4-CCR7+CD45RA+ on a BD FACSAria II into RLT Plus buffer. Ten to eleven TCR copies' worth of Jurkat RNA were spiked into roughly 20,000-1,000,000 naive CD8 T cell samples to test detection sensitivity. CD8 T cells were enriched with RosetteSep CD8+ T Cell Enrichment Cocktail and Ficoll-Paque, followed by ACK red cell lysis. Library method: PCR. The sequencer listed for this sample is NextSeq 500. Bulk TCR libraries were made following a previously described method, with the TCR primers given in Table S5. Total RNA was purified with the Qiagen AllPrep DNA/RNA kit. Before analysis, reads from multiple sequencing runs of the same library were pooled. Per the original workflow: Reads were retained only if an exact TCR constant sequence was present, and the retained reads were trimmed to 150 nt and grouped according to their 12-nt molecular barcodes. Reads inside each barcode group were sub-clustered using a 15% Levenshtein threshold, and a quality-weighted consensus sequence was constructed for each RNA molecule. Non-functional sequences were excluded, and lower-count sequences lying one edit away from another sequence were also excluded. On the basis of fitting two negative binomial distributions, barcode sub-clusters with fewer than 20% of the maximum read count were discarded. TCRdb applied fastp at Q25 and MiXCR to the public reads, then kept only in-frame beta chains. Identical CDR3 protein sequences are pooled into one entry, listed with their most common genes and DNA. None of the V and J calls come from the authors' own analysis; TCRdb made them. The sample contains hundreds of thousands of distinct CDR3 sequences, around 25% of them found a single time. The ten biggest clones cover about 0.81% of the sample.

Sequencing input: naive CD8+ T cells from blood, with Jurkat cell RNA spiked in. Sample cell subset or site, as interpreted from the label and publication: FACS-sorted CD8+CD4-CCR7+CD45RA+ naive T cells. The receptor was isolated from a human donor in good health. Some libraries in this study had Jurkat cell RNA spiked in.

At the DNA level, the sequence is TGCAGTGCTAGAGATGGAGGGTACAATGAGCAGTTCTTC. It specifies CSARDGGYNEQFF. The chain employs TRBV20-1 and TRBJ2-1; the D gene is perhaps TRBD2, from 6 matching bases. CDR1 and CDR2 are read off the germline V gene (reference sequence) as DFQATT and SNEGSKA. The junction shows trimming of 0 bases on V and 4 bases on J, plus 7 bases between the germline ends. The CDR3 goes from the cysteine to the phenylalanine over 13 residues. Only the CDR3 part of the read is kept: 39 bases, read in frame from the first base.